One T cell receptor (beta chain) is described in this entry. Its antigen is not known. V shed 6 bases and J shed 0 bases, with 11 bases lying between them. Germline CDR1 KGHSH, CDR2 LQKENI. The CDR3 is 14 amino acids. The data were obtained in a study of cytomegalovirus exposure and HLA in healthy donors. Whole-study results and caveats: Association of a missense DCLRE1C variant with TCR beta V- and J-gene trimming was reported in a later analysis.

PCR primers comprised 60 Vbeta and 13 Jbeta primers. Method: immunoSEQ multiplex PCR; TCRdb's copy keeps in-frame clones and lacks some. Of fewer than 200,000 clones in the sample, around 75% were seen once. The receptor comes from a male donor in good health and CMV-seronegative. The specimen sequenced was PBMCs. This chain connects TRBV18 to TRBJ2-5; maybe TRBD2 (6 bases). The CDR3 coding sequence is TGTGCCAGCTCCCCCGGGAGAGACCAAGAGACCCAGTACTTC. Translated, it gives CASSPGRDQETQYF.